This T cell receptor beta chain was captured in a study of T cell repertoires in cytomegalovirus infection. Trimming removed 3 bases at V and 0 bases at J, with 12 bases between. Germline V lookup: CDR1 SGHTA, CDR2 FQGNSA. The CDR3 totals 15 residues. In TCRdb, the reads were re-called with MiXCR into one record per CDR3 protein. The sample has 150,000 to 200,000 distinct CDR3 sequences; 15% to 20% are singletons. The TCR sequence derives from a human donor in good health (CMV status not recorded). Some clones in this sample may be carry-over from other donors' samples. The source material was PBMCs. This chain links TRBV7-2 with TRBJ2-7; no clear D gene. The CDR3 spells CASSFGSTSSYEQYF. The CDR3 nucleotides read TGTGCCAGCAGCTTCGGGTCAACCAGCTCCTACGAGCAGTACTTC.